This passage covers 18 T cell receptor beta chains from one sample sequenced in a study of T-cell reconstitution after alpha-beta-depleted transplantation in children. Using unique molecular identifiers, the investigators prepared the TCRbeta library. MiXCR was run by TCRdb on the PCR reads, yielding one entry per CDR3 protein. The data contain 200,000 to 250,000 distinct CDR3 sequences, approximately 8% of them singletons. The source was PBMCs, mostly from graft donor cells, collected 360 days after TCRalphabeta/CD19-depleted stem cell transplant. The source of these receptors is a male patient aged 2 to 10 who had a stem cell transplant for acute myeloid leukemia, so the T cells may come from the graft donor.

The chain couples TRBV15 to TRBJ2-7; possibly TRBD2 for D (6 bases). The length of the CDR3 is 14 residues. Trimming cost V 5 bases and J 3 bases, with 14 bases left between them. Germline V gene sequence: CDR1 LNHNV, CDR2 YYDKDF (reference sequence). The CDR3: CATSPWDGGYEQYF. CDR3 sequence (DNA): TGTGCCACCAGCCCCTGGGACGGGGGCTACGAGCAGTACTTC.

This clonotype has at least ten counts. The CDR3 nucleotides are TGTGCCACCAGCAGAGGGAGTTGGAGCTACGAGCAGTACTTC. It translates to CATSRGSWSYEQYF. This sequence joins TRBV15 and TRBJ2-7; D gene ambiguous. The germline V and J ends were trimmed by 1 base and 3 bases, with 10 bases remaining between them. The V gene's germline CDR1 is LNHNV and CDR2 YYDKDF (reference sequence). CDR3 length: 14 amino acids.

This clonotype was observed many times. The genes are TRBV6-5 and TRBJ2-6; 7 nucleotides align to TRBD1. The V and J ends lost 5 bases and 0 bases, in that order; junction bases with no gene match: 7. CDR3 size: 17 residues. Germline-derived CDR1 and CDR2 are MNHEY and SVGAGI. CDR3 in DNA: TGTGCCAGCAGTCGTCCGGGACAGTCCTCTGGGGCCAACGTCCTGACTTTC. Encoded protein: CASSRPGQSSGANVLTF.

This chain connects TRBV14 to TRBJ2-7; D is uncertain. The V end was cut by 0 bases, the J end by 2 bases, with 14 bases between. The CDR3 runs 16 residues. The germline CDR1 and CDR2 sequences are SGHDN and FVKESK. The chain's CDR3 is CASSQDLGLRPYEQYF. The CDR3 coding sequence is TGTGCCAGCAGCCAAGATCTTGGGTTACGGCCCTACGAGCAGTACTTC.

This clonotype was picked up many times. The chain employs TRBV12-3 or TRBV12-4 and TRBJ2-2; 7 bases align to TRBD2. Trimming cost V 7 bases and J 5 bases; bases outside gene matches: 7. This CDR3 contains 14 residues. Here the CDR3 DNA reads TGTGCCAGCAACTTGGGACTAAAGACCGGGGAGCTGTTTTTT. This encodes CASNLGLKTGELFF.

In its sample, this clonotype was seen many times. V usage is TRBV15 and J usage is TRBJ2-2; D possibly matches TRBD1 or TRBD2 (5 bases each). Germline V gene sequence: CDR1 LNHNV, CDR2 YYDKDF (reference sequence). This CDR3 is 15 amino acids long. The V gene lost 0 bases and the J gene lost 4 bases, with 9 bases spanning the gap. CDR3 loop: CATSRDRDATGELFF. The DNA of the CDR3 is TGTGCCACCAGCAGAGATAGGGACGCCACCGGGGAGCTGTTTTTT.

The V and J genes are TRBV12-3 or TRBV12-4 and TRBJ1-1; 8 positions agree with TRBD1. This CDR3 spans 14 amino acids. With V trimmed by 3 bases and J by 1 base, 1 base remained unmatched. CDR3 region: CASSFGTGNTEAFF. Here the CDR3 DNA reads TGTGCCAGCAGTTTTGGGACAGGGAACACTGAAGCTTTCTTT.

The chain is built from TRBV7-8 and TRBJ2-7; possibly TRBD1 for D (6 bases). The V gene lost 1 base and the J gene lost 0 bases, with 10 bases spanning the gap. Germline CDR1 reads SGHVS; CDR2 reads FQNEAQ. The CDR3 contains 15 residues. CDR3 sequence: CASSLGDTPSYEQYF. The CDR3 DNA reads TGTGCCAGCAGCTTAGGGGACACTCCCTCCTACGAGCAGTACTTC.

Turning to this clonotype: It may be a read error: a sequence one base away is much more abundant. The chain has TRBV29-1 and TRBJ2-7; the match to TRBD1 covers 7 bases. This CDR3 contains 11 residues. J was trimmed by 3 bases and V by 5 bases; bases with no gene match: 1. The germline CDR1 and CDR2 sequences are SQVTM and ANQGSEA. The CDR3 DNA reads TGCAGCGTTAGGGACAGCTACGAGCAGTACGTC. Protein sequence: CSVRDSYEQYV.

This rearrangement joins TRBV15 to TRBJ2-3; D not certain. The CDR3 runs to 14 residues. Trimming pared 4 bases from V and 1 base from J, leaving 9 bases between. Looked up from germline, CDR1 is LNHNV and CDR2 is YYDKDF (reference sequence). The DNA of the CDR3 is TGTGCCACCAGCACAATAAGGGGCACAGATACGCAGTATTTT. It translates to CATSTIRGTDTQYF.

At least ten counts were recorded for this clonotype. V is TRBV6-5 and J is TRBJ2-6; no reliable D call. V shed 0 bases and J shed 2 bases, with 11 bases lying between them. The germline gives CDR1 MNHEY, CDR2 SVGAGI. CDR3 size: 17 residues. The CDR3 DNA sequence: TGTGCCAGCAGTTACTCTGCCGGTTTCGCTGGGGCCAACGTCCTGACTTTC. It is translated as CASSYSAGFAGANVLTF.

The sample holds many counts of this clonotype. The chain has TRBV5-5 and TRBJ1-1; 9 nucleotides match TRBD1. Germline trimming cut 0 bases from V and 6 bases from J; bases unmatched to any gene: 12. The CDR3 has 17 amino acids. Germline CDR1 is SGHKS and CDR2 is YYEKEE (reference sequence). The CDR3 bases are TGTGCCAGCAGCTTGGCTGGACAGGGGCGACTTAACTCTGAAGCTTTCTTT. Its protein product is CASSLAGQGRLNSEAFF.

This clonotype was observed many times. The V gene is TRBV10-1, the J gene TRBJ2-5, with a possible D match to TRBD1 (6 bases). Looked up from germline, CDR1 is WNHNN and CDR2 is SYGVQD (reference sequence). Trimming took 3 bases from V and 3 from J, leaving 14 bases between them. CDR3 size: 15 residues. The CDR3 spells CASSDLGQGKETQYF. Here the CDR3 DNA reads TGCGCCAGCAGTGATCTCGGGCAGGGGAAAGAGACCCAGTACTTC.

In this sample, this clonotype turned up many times. The chain joins TRBV5-1 to TRBJ2-5; 7 positions match TRBD1. With V trimmed by 3 bases and J by 1 base, 3 bases remained unmatched. CDR1 and CDR2 from the germline V gene are SGHRS and YFSETQ. The CDR3 has 14 residues. The CDR3 DNA follows: TGCGCCAGCAGCTCAGGGACAGTCCAAGAGACCCAGTACTTC. It specifies CASSSGTVQETQYF.

This clonotype was seen more than once but under ten times. This sequence joins TRBV20-1 and TRBJ2-1; D may be TRBD2 (5 bases). V was clipped by 7 bases and J by 0 bases, with 13 bases between them. Germline V gives CDR1 DFQATT, CDR2 SNEGSKA (reference sequence). CDR3 length: 14 residues. The CDR3 is CSVRKADSYNEQFF. In nucleotides, the CDR3 is TGCAGTGTCAGAAAAGCGGACTCCTACAATGAGCAGTTCTTC.

This clonotype was found many times. This sequence joins TRBV20-1 and TRBJ2-5; TRBD1 might be the D (5 bases). Germline CDR1 DFQATT, CDR2 SNEGSKA (reference sequence). Trimming took off 6 bases at V and 2 bases at J, with 19 bases between the two ends. This CDR3 has 15 residues. The CDR3 sequence is CSAAPRLGPQETQYF. In DNA form, the CDR3 reads TGCAGTGCCGCCCCCCGGTTGGGGCCTCAAGAGACCCAGTACTTC.

This clonotype was counted between two and nine times. The chain joins TRBV3-1 to TRBJ2-1; 10 nucleotides line up with TRBD1. This CDR3 has 17 amino acids. The trim removed 4 bases at V and 1 base at J, leaving 7 bases unmatched. Germline CDR1 reads LGHDT; CDR2 reads YNNKEL (reference sequence). CDR3 DNA: TGTGCCAGCAGCCGCACGACAGGGGGCTGGTCCTACAATGAGCAGTTCTTC. This codes for CASSRTTGGWSYNEQFF.

CDR3: CSAREGAGVLSNEQFF. The CDR3 DNA reads TGCAGTGCTAGAGAGGGAGCGGGAGTTCTTAGCAATGAGCAGTTCTTC. The chain is built from TRBV20-1 and TRBJ2-1; 8 bases agree with TRBD2. Germline trimming cut 0 bases from V and 6 bases from J; bases unmatched to any gene: 10. The CDR3 spans 16 residues. Germline CDR1 DFQATT, CDR2 SNEGSKA (reference sequence).